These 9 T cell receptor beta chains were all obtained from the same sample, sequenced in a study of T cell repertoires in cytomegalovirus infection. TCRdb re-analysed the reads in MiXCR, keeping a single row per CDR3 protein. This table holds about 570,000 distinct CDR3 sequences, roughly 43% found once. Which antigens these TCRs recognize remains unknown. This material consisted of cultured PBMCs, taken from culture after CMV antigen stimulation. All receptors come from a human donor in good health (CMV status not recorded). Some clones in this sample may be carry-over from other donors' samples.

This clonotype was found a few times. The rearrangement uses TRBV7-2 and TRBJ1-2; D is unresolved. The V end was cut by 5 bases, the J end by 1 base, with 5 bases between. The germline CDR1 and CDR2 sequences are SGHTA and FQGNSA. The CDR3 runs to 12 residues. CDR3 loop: CASSMINYGYTF. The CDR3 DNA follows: TGTGCCAGCAGCATGATTAACTATGGCTACACCTTC.

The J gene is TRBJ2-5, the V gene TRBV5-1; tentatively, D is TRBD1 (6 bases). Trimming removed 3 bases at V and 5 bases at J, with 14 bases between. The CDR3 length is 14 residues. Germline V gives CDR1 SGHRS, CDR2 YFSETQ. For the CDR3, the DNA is TGCGCCAGCAGCTGGGCCCCAGGGGACGAGACCCAGTACTTC. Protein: CASSWAPGDETQYF.

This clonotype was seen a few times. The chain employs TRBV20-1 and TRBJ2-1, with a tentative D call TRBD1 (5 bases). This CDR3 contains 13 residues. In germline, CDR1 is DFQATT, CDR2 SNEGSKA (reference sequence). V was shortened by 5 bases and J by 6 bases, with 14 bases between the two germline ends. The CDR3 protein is CSAYRIFGNEQFF. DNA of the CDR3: TGCAGTGCTTACAGGATTTTCGGCAATGAGCAGTTCTTC.

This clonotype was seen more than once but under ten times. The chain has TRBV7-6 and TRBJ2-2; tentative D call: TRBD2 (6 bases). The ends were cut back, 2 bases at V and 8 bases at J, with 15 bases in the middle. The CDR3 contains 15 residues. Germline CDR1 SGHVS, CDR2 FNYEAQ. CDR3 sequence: CASSLSLASRGELFF. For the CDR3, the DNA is TGTGCCAGCAGCTTATCCCTAGCGTCAAGGGGGGAGCTGTTTTTT.

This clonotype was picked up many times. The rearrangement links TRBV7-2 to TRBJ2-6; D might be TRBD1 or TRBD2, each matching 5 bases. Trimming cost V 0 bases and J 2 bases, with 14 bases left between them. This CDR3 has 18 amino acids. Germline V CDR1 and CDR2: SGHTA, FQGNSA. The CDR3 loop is CASSLAFGGNPGANVLTF. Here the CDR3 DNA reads TGTGCCAGCAGCTTAGCCTTTGGGGGAAACCCTGGGGCCAACGTCCTGACTTTC.

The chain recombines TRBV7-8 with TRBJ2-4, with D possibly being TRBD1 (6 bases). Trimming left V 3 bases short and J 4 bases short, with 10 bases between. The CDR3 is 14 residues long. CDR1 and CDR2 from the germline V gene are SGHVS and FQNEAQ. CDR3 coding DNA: TGTGCCAGCAGCTTTTCAGGGGCAAAAAACATTCAGTACTTC. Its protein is CASSFSGAKNIQYF.

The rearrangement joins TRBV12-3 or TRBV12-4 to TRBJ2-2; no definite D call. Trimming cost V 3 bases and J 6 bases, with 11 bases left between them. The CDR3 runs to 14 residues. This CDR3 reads CASSLNSIAGELFF. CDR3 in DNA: TGTGCCAGCAGTTTGAACTCCATAGCCGGGGAGCTGTTTTTT.

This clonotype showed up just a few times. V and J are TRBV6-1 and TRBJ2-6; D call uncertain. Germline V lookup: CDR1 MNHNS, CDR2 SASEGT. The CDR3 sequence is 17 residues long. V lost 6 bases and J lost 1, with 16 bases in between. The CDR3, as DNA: TGTGCCAGCAGGGACCGGACGGCTAGTTCTGGGGCCAACGTCCTGACTTTC. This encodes CASRDRTASSGANVLTF.

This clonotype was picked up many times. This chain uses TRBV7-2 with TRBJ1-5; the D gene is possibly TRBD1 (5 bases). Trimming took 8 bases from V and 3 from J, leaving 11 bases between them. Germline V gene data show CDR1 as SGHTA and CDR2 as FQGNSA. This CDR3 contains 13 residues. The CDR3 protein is CASGRQHNQPQHF. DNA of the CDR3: TGTGCCAGCGGAAGACAGCACAATCAGCCCCAGCATTTT.